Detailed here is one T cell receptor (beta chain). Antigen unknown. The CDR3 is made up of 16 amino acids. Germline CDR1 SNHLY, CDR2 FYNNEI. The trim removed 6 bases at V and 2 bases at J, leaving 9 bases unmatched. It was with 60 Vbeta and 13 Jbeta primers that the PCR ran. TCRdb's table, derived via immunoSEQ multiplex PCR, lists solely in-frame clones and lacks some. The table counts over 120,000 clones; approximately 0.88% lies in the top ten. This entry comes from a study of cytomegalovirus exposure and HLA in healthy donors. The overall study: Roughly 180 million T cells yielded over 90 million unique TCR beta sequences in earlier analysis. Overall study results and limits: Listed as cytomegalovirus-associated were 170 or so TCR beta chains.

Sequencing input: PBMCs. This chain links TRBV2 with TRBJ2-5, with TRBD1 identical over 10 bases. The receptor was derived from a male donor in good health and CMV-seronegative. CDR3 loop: CASRTGQGGLQETQYF. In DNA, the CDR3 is TGTGCCAGCAGGACCGGACAGGGGGGCCTACAAGAGACCCAGTACTTC.